Below, 21 T cell receptor beta chains from the same sample are listed, as sequenced in a study of T cells in Graves' hyperthyroidism and ophthalmopathy. Regions amplified from RNA transcripts were the TCR beta CDR3 regions. Primed by the HTBI set, a first-round RT-PCR was run on the TCR CDR3. A single record per CDR3 protein comes from TCRdb applying MiXCR to the multiplex PCR reads. The sample shows approximately 710,000 distinct CDR3 sequences, 15% to 20% of them seen only once. Sequencing was done on a sample of blood. The source of these receptors is a man in his fifties with Graves' hyperthyroidism.

This clonotype was counted many times. The chain combines TRBV20-1 with TRBJ2-1; possible D gene TRBD2, 5 bases. The V end lost 0 bases, the J end lost 7 bases, and 19 bases lay between the germline ends. Germline V gene sequence: CDR1 DFQATT, CDR2 SNEGSKA (reference sequence). This CDR3 has 16 residues. Here the CDR3 reads CSARDPGFEEVNEQFF. The CDR3 DNA reads TGCAGTGCTAGAGATCCGGGGTTTGAGGAAGTGAATGAGCAGTTCTTC.

This clonotype was counted at least ten times. V gene TRBV27 combines with J gene TRBJ2-2; D is uncertain. Trimming shortened V by 2 bases and J by 5 bases, and 18 bases separated the two germline ends. Germline V gene sequence: CDR1 MNHEY, CDR2 SMNVEV (reference sequence). This CDR3 is built from 17 residues. The CDR3, as DNA: TGTGCCAGCAGTTTAGCTCCCACGGCTTACCATACCGGGGAGCTGTTTTTT. Translation: CASSLAPTAYHTGELFF.

This clonotype was counted only a few times. The chain joins TRBV4-3 to TRBJ1-3; the D gene is possibly TRBD1 (5 bases). This CDR3 has 15 residues. The V end lost 1 base, the J end lost 2 bases, and 9 bases lay between the germline ends. The germline gives CDR1 LGHNA, CDR2 YSLEER. CDR3 nucleotides: TGCGCCAGCAGCCAAGGATCGGGACCTGGAAACACCATATATTTT. Translated: CASSQGSGPGNTIYF.

This clonotype has at least ten counts. The chain joins TRBV5-1 to TRBJ2-1; D uncertain. Looked up from germline, CDR1 is SGHRS and CDR2 is YFSETQ. The CDR3 covers 13 residues. The V gene lost 3 bases and the J gene lost 5 bases, with 9 bases spanning the gap. CDR3 region: CASSYDLDNEQFF. The CDR3 bases are TGCGCCAGCAGCTATGACTTAGACAATGAGCAGTTCTTC.

This clonotype has ten or more counts. This CDR3 is CASTQLTGQTGEQYF. CDR3 nucleotides: TGTGCCAGCACGCAGTTAACCGGGCAAACGGGCGAGCAGTACTTC. This chain uses TRBV11-2 with TRBJ2-7, with unresolved D. This CDR3 is 15 amino acids long. Germline CDR1 SGHAT, CDR2 FQNNGV. V shed 7 bases and J shed 6 bases, with 22 bases lying between them. Full variable domain (remainder filled in from reference TRBV11-2 and TRBJ2-7): EAGVAQSPRYKIIEKRQSVAFWCNPISGHATLYWYQQILGQGPKLLIQFQNNGVVDDSQLPKDRFSAERLKGVDSTLKIQPAKLEDSAVYLCASTQLTGQTGEQYFGPGTRLTVT.

On this clonotype itself: This may come from a read error, since a much larger clone is one base off. This chain links TRBV18 with TRBJ2-5, with 7 nucleotides matching TRBD2. Germline-derived CDR1 and CDR2 are KGHSH and LQKENI. The J segment lost 5 bases and the V segment lost 8 bases, leaving 11 bases of the junction unmatched. This CDR3 has 14 amino acids. This chain's CDR3 is CASVTGLGMETQYF. DNA for the CDR3: TGTGCCAGCGTGACCGGACTAGGAATGGAGACCCAGTACTTC.

This clonotype was recorded a few times. CDR3 amino acids: CASSPSRTGGGQLPYNEQFF. DNA of the CDR3: TGCGCCAGCAGCCCCTCCCGTACAGGGGGCGGGCAACTACCCTACAATGAGCAGTTCTTC. The chain combines TRBV5-1 with TRBJ2-1; TRBD1 agrees at 9 bases. J gave up 2 bases and V 4 bases, and 19 bases lay outside the gene matches. The length of the CDR3 is 20 residues. The V gene's germline CDR1 is SGHRS and CDR2 YFSETQ.

This clonotype was recorded at least ten times. The V gene is TRBV2, the J gene TRBJ1-1; D uncertain. The germline gives CDR1 SNHLY, CDR2 FYNNEI. V was shortened by 10 bases and J by 1 base, with 10 bases between the two germline ends. The length of the CDR3 is 12 residues. CDR3 in DNA: TGTGCCACCGATACAGAGAACACTGAAGCTTTCTTT. Protein product: CATDTENTEAFF.

The table lists this clonotype with a few counts. The rearrangement uses TRBV10-2 and TRBJ1-2; no firm D call. The germline CDR1 and CDR2 sequences are WSHSY and SAAADI. CDR3 size: 15 residues. V lost 9 bases and J 7 bases, leaving 24 bases between the germline ends. This CDR3 reads CASALGRGMPGGYTF. CDR3 nucleotide sequence: TGCGCCAGTGCACTCGGAAGAGGGATGCCTGGTGGCTACACCTTC.

This clonotype was counted many times. The rearrangement uses TRBV11-1 and TRBJ2-5, with 7 bases that match TRBD2. The CDR3 is 16 residues long. The junction had 10 bases not matched to a gene; V was cut back by 2 bases and J by 4 bases. Germline CDR1 is SGHAT and CDR2 is FQDESV (reference sequence). The CDR3 coding sequence is TGTGCCAGCAGCTTACTTGCGGGAGACCCAATAGAGACCCAGTACTTC. Protein product: CASSLLAGDPIETQYF.

This clonotype was picked up a small number of times. The chain recombines TRBV6-1 with TRBJ1-1; D is unclear. CDR1 MNHNS and CDR2 SASEGT come from the germline V gene. The CDR3 runs to 15 residues. The V end lost 5 bases, the J end lost 4 bases, and 17 bases lay between the germline ends. The CDR3 reads CASSLLTGDGTEAFF. The CDR3 bases are TGTGCCAGCAGTCTCCTAACCGGGGATGGCACTGAAGCTTTCTTT.

This clonotype occurred many times. The J gene is TRBJ2-7, the V gene TRBV7-2; TRBD1 matches at 11 bases. This CDR3 has 15 residues. The junction had 2 bases not matched to a gene; V was cut back by 1 base and J by 3 bases. Germline assignment: CDR1 SGHTA and CDR2 FQGNSA. The CDR3 coding sequence is TGTGCCAGCAGCTTAGACGGGACAGGGGGCTACGAGCAGTACTTC. Encoded protein: CASSLDGTGGYEQYF.

The gene calls are TRBV3-1 and TRBJ2-3, with TRBD2 matching over 8 bases. CDR1 is LGHDT and CDR2 is YNNKEL in the germline V gene (reference sequence). The CDR3 extends over 14 amino acids. Trimming at V came to 4 bases and at J to 4 bases, leaving 4 bases not matched to a gene. DNA for the CDR3: TGTGCCAGCAGCCCAAGCGGGAGTCCAGATACGCAGTATTTT. This gives the protein CASSPSGSPDTQYF.

This clonotype was detected only a few times. CDR3 residues: CATGERELWETQYF. In nucleotides, the CDR3 is TGCGCCACCGGCGAGCGGGAGTTGTGGGAGACCCAGTACTTC. The chain carries TRBV10-2 and TRBJ2-5, with TRBD2 identical over 8 bases. The germline CDR1 and CDR2 sequences are WSHSY and SAAADI. V gave up 10 bases and J gave up 5 bases; unmatched junction bases: 12. CDR3 length: 14 residues.

This clonotype was counted many times. The gene calls are TRBV30 and TRBJ1-2; D ambiguous. The CDR3 sequence is 15 residues long. Germline values: CDR1 GTSNPN, CDR2 SVGIG (reference sequence). V dropped 1 base and J dropped 3 bases, with 15 bases sitting between them. In nucleotides, the CDR3 is TGTGCCTGGAGTGGAGGGCTCGCTAGGGACTATGGCTACACCTTC. Protein product: CAWSGGLARDYGYTF.

The rearrangement links TRBV28 to TRBJ2-7; 10 nucleotides match TRBD2. CDR3 length: 15 amino acids. Germline V gives CDR1 MDHEN, CDR2 SYDVKM. V shed 2 bases and J 4 bases; nucleotides not matched to a gene: 5. The CDR3 here is CASSLPGLASYEQYF. CDR3 DNA: TGTGCCAGCAGTTTACCGGGACTAGCGTCTTACGAGCAGTACTTC.

This clonotype was seen repeatedly, ten times or more. The chain uses TRBV28 and TRBJ1-2, with D possibly matching TRBD1 (6 bases). CDR3 length equals 14 residues. Germline values: CDR1 MDHEN, CDR2 SYDVKM. V shed 3 bases and J shed 2 bases, with 10 bases lying between them. The CDR3 DNA reads TGTGCCAGCAGTTTTTCCGGGACAAACTATGGCTACACCTTC. Its protein product is CASSFSGTNYGYTF.

A single count supports this clonotype. A much larger clone sits a single nucleotide away, making a read error possible. J is TRBJ1-1 and V is TRBV9, with D uncertain. The CDR3 has 13 residues. CDR1 and CDR2 from the germline V gene are SGDLS and YYNGEE. The V gene lost 5 bases and the J gene lost 4 bases, with 12 bases spanning the gap. The CDR3 protein is CASSVLRSTEAFF. The CDR3 bases are TGTGCCAGCAGTGTTCTAAGGAGCACTGAAGCTTTCTTT.

This clonotype was detected ten times or more. The rearrangement links TRBV28 to TRBJ1-4, with 11 nucleotides matching TRBD1. The CDR3 runs to 13 residues. CDR1 is MDHEN, CDR2 SYDVKM, per germline. With 4 bases clipped from V and 13 bases from J, the junction kept 5 bases outside the gene matches. In DNA, the CDR3 is TGTGCCAGCAGTTCCGGACAGGGGGCGCGACTGTTTTTT. It yields the protein CASSSGQGARLFF.

This clonotype was observed once. A much larger clonotype is one base distant, so this may be a read error. In this CDR3 the conserved last residue, phenylalanine or tryptophan, is missing, so a read error is likely. The gene calls are TRBV27 and TRBJ2-3; D might be TRBD1 (6 bases). CDR1 is MNHEY and CDR2 is SMNVEV in the germline V gene (reference sequence). The CDR3 sequence is 13 residues long. Trimming took 7 bases from V and 1 from J, leaving 9 bases between them. The CDR3 here is CASNPGGTDTQYL. CDR3 sequence (DNA): TGTGCCAGCAATCCAGGGGGCACAGATACGCAGTATCTT.

This clonotype was observed many times. The V and J genes are TRBV19 and TRBJ1-2; D is perhaps TRBD1 (6 bases). The CDR3 runs to 15 residues. In germline, CDR1 is LNHDA, CDR2 SQIVND (reference sequence). The ends were cut back, 3 bases at V and 4 bases at J, with 15 bases in the middle. The CDR3 spells CASSIQTGLGYGYTF. The CDR3 DNA reads as TGTGCCAGTAGTATCCAGACAGGTTTGGGCTATGGCTACACCTTC.